This paragraph reports one TCR beta chain. This clone was observed once. The clone's antigen remains unknown. No base quality information exists; no much larger clone differs at one position. The sample belongs to a study of blood T cell repertoires in COVID-19 (dated by TCRdb to the early 2020s). Regarding the research as a whole: The collaborator samples originated in the United States, Italy and Spain and spanned the acute and convalescent phases of COVID-19. Nearly every sample came with metadata listing a de-identified subject ID, COVID-19 status, age in years and sex. Subjects who had been exposed to COVID-19, were actively infected with it, or had recovered from it provided the deeply sampled blood TCRbeta repertoires that made up the dataset. Where HLA class I and class II types were available, the types were taken from metadata supplied by the sample provider, not from assay-based typing. The material from the prospective study consisted of cDNA or gDNA derived from T cells, B-cell-depleted T cells, or PBMCs. The samples were drawn from the first 160 participants of the ongoing ImmuneRACE study and from over a thousand subjects provided by 6 global collaborators. The repertoires were released in a freely available public database meant as a resource for research on the immune response to SARS-CoV-2. Overall study results and their limits: The quantity of clinical and demographic metadata differed by source and by participant and was supplied without curation.

TCRbeta CDR3 regions were amplified from genomic DNA by means of the immunoSEQ Assay, a bias-controlled multiplex PCR. For the original study's pipeline: The number of nucleated cells in each sample was estimated from the amplification of reference gene primers within the assay. Sequence reads were collapsed and filtered to measure the absolute abundance of every unique TCRbeta CDR3 rearrangement. For each sample, productive Simpson clonality was calculated as the square root of Simpson's diversity index across productive rearrangements. The table was pulled from immuneACCESS by TCRdb, which kept in-frame rearrangements only. Such tables lose some clones; where checked, under half of the loss comes from unresolved V genes, and the rest has no known cause. V, J and clone size are taken as reported in that table, and D and trimming were inferred from the DNA itself. Recorded for this sample are over 350,000 clones; around nine tenths of them occurred a single time. The top ten clonotypes cover 10% of the sample.

Participants in the prospective study were enrolled through a virtual design, were aged about 18 to 100 years, and lived in about two dozen United States geographic areas. In the prospective study, participants were assigned to cohorts based on the clinical history participants reported in a screening survey and a study questionnaire. For ImmuneRACE Cohort 3, a participant was defined as recovered based on two consecutive negative NP/OP PCR tests, clearance by a healthcare professional, or resolution of symptoms. Each participant in the prospective study had whole blood, serum and a nasopharyngeal or oropharyngeal swab collected by mobile phlebotomists. Over a roughly 2-month period, participants in the prospective study had the option of providing additional blood draws and questionnaires. Blood samples from the prospective study were shipped frozen or at room temperature prior to DNA extraction.

The CDR3 contains 16 residues, cysteine and phenylalanine counted. Of the read, only the CDR3 DNA is kept; its 48 bases are in frame from base 1. For CDR1 and CDR2, the germline V gene (reference sequence) lists PRHDT and FYEKMQ. The trim is 5 bases for V and 5 bases for J, with a gap of 21 bases between the germline ends. Sequenced input: PBMCs or T cells enriched from blood (not recorded which). The chain joins TRBV13 to TRBJ2-5; TRBD2 is a possible D gene, resting on 5 matching bases. This clonotype was sampled from a woman between 45 and 65 years old who had recovered from COVID-19. The DNA sequence is as follows: TGTGCCAGCAGCCGGAGGACCCCGACATTAGGGGAGACCCAGTACTTC. It specifies CASSRRTPTLGETQYF.